This T cell receptor (beta chain) was sequenced during a study of blood T cell repertoires in COVID-19. Study-wide background: Sites across the United States, Italy and Spain contributed samples from acute and convalescent COVID-19.

The CDR3 covers 15 residues. J gave up 1 base and V 3 bases, and 6 bases lay outside the gene matches. Germline CDR1 reads SGHRS; CDR2 reads YFSETQ. Assay used: immunoSEQ multiplex PCR; TCRdb lists only in-frame clones, some missing. The table records 300,000 or so clones, roughly nine tenths of them present only once. The TCR sequence derives from a woman aged 30 to 39 with COVID-19, enrolled during active disease. The sequenced sample consisted of peripheral blood. The rearrangement uses TRBV5-1 and TRBJ2-7; 8 nucleotides line up with TRBD1. CDR3 nucleotides: TGCGCCAGCAGCTGGGGGGACAGGAATTCCTACGAGCAGTACTTC. Protein product: CASSWGDRNSYEQYF.